The next 20 T cell receptor beta chains were all read from a single sample in a study of cytomegalovirus exposure and HLA in healthy donors. The PCR was carried out with 60 Vbeta primers and 13 Jbeta primers. Sequencing used immunoSEQ multiplex PCR; TCRdb keeps in-frame clones, though not all of them. Its listing shows 170,000 or so clones. The specimen was PBMCs. The receptors here all came from a man aged 25-40 years in good health and CMV-seronegative.

The V and J genes are TRBV7-9 and TRBJ2-2, with 8 positions matching TRBD2. The length of the CDR3 is 16 residues. V was clipped by 5 bases and J by 3 bases; unmatched bases: 8. Germline CDR1 reads SEHNR; CDR2 reads FQNEAQ (reference sequence). This chain's CDR3 is CASSNPSGSHTGELFF. The CDR3 nucleotides read TGTGCCAGCAGCAACCCAAGCGGGAGCCACACCGGGGAGCTGTTTTTT.

This chain joins TRBV6-5 and TRBJ2-2; D uncertain. V shed 6 bases and J shed 8 bases, with 13 bases lying between them. Looked up from germline, CDR1 is MNHEY and CDR2 is SVGAGI. This CDR3 has 13 amino acids. CDR3 DNA: TGTGCCAGCAGAGCGAGGTTCTTAGGGGAGCTGTTTTTT. This sequence encodes CASRARFLGELFF.

The chain uses TRBV6-1 and TRBJ2-5; 9 nucleotides match TRBD1. TRBJ2-7 matches the DNA end more closely, so the J call is doubtful. The CDR3 runs to 14 residues. In germline, CDR1 is MNHNS, CDR2 SASEGT. The CDR3 loop is CASSVTGTGSEQYF. In DNA, the CDR3 is TGTGCCAGCAGTGTTACCGGGACAGGGAGCGAGCAGTACTTC.

CDR3 bases: TGTGCCTCTAAGGACAGCAGCATCACAGATACGCAGTATTTT. Translated, it gives CASKDSSITDTQYF. The V gene is TRBV19, the J gene TRBJ2-3, with D possibly matching TRBD1 (6 bases). Germline V gene data show CDR1 as LNHDA and CDR2 as SQIVND (reference sequence). Trimming shortened V by 11 bases and J by 2 bases, and 17 bases separated the two germline ends. This CDR3 contains 14 residues. Based on the CDR3 plus reference TRBV19 and TRBJ2-3, the full variable domain is DGGITQSPKYLFRKEGQNVTLSCEQNLNHDAMYWYRQDPGQGLRLIYYSQIVNDFQKGDIAEGYSVSREKKESFPLTVTSAQKNPTAFYLCASKDSSITDTQYFGPGTRLTVL.

CDR3 amino acids: CASNFGQGQTGELFF. Written as DNA, the CDR3 is TGTGCCAGCAACTTCGGACAGGGGCAGACCGGGGAGCTGTTTTTT. V gene TRBV11-3 combines with J gene TRBJ2-2, with 9 bases identical to TRBD1. The V gene end was trimmed by 7 bases and the J gene end by 5 bases; junction bases not matched to a gene: 8. The CDR3 sequence is 15 residues long. Germline V lookup: CDR1 SGHNT, CDR2 YENEEA.

The chain is built from TRBV4-1 and TRBJ1-5; 10 bases match TRBD1. The CDR3 runs to 15 residues. Losses at the gene ends were 2 bases for V and 5 bases for J; bases not matched to a gene: 3. Germline CDR1 and CDR2: MGHRA and YSYEKL. The CDR3 DNA follows: TGCGCCAGCAGCCAACGGACAGGGGGGGATCAGCCCCAGCATTTT. Protein sequence: CASSQRTGGDQPQHF.

The rearrangement joins TRBV19 to TRBJ2-2; perhaps TRBD2 as D (6 bases). Per germline, CDR1 LNHDA and CDR2 SQIVND (reference sequence). Trimming shortened V by 7 bases and J by 6 bases, and 15 bases separated the two germline ends. The CDR3 spans 14 residues. The CDR3 reads CASTRQGGPGELFF. CDR3 nucleotide sequence: TGTGCCAGTACCCGGCAGGGAGGTCCCGGGGAGCTGTTTTTT. Filled out from reference TRBV19 and TRBJ2-2, the complete variable domain reads DGGITQSPKYLFRKEGQNVTLSCEQNLNHDAMYWYRQDPGQGLRLIYYSQIVNDFQKGDIAEGYSVSREKKESFPLTVTSAQKNPTAFYLCASTRQGGPGELFFGEGSRLTVL.

The chain carries TRBV5-1 and TRBJ2-1; perhaps TRBD2 as D (7 bases). Germline V CDR1 and CDR2: SGHRS, YFSETQ. Trimming stripped 4 bases from V and 8 bases from J, with 22 bases between. The CDR3 runs to 16 residues. The CDR3 coding sequence is TGCGCCAGCAGCGATCAAAGGGGGGGACCTAGGGATGAGCAGTTCTTC. Residues: CASSDQRGGPRDEQFF.

Comments on this clone: Distinct nucleotide sequences in the sample also encode this CDR3. This chain joins TRBV7-3 and TRBJ1-1; D is ambiguous. The CDR3 is 12 amino acids. Per the germline V gene, CDR1 is SGHTA and CDR2 is FQGTGA. The V gene lost 2 bases and the J gene lost 8 bases, with 9 bases spanning the gap. The CDR3 sequence: CASSLRGGEAFF. Written as DNA, the CDR3 is TGTGCCAGCAGCTTACGAGGTGGAGAAGCTTTCTTT.

Turning to this clone: One junction end does not reproduce the germline sequence, and a read error may be involved. The CDR3: CASSLTLTSGTNNGQFF. In DNA, the CDR3 is TGTGCCAGCAGCTTAACCCTTACTAGCGGGACGAACAATGGGCAGTTCTTC. This chain connects TRBV11-3 to TRBJ2-1, with 10 nucleotides matching TRBD2. The CDR3 is 17 residues long. The germline gives CDR1 SGHNT, CDR2 YENEEA.

V and J are TRBV5-5 and TRBJ1-5; the match to TRBD1 covers 9 bases. Looked up from germline, CDR1 is SGHKS and CDR2 is YYEKEE (reference sequence). The junction had 5 bases not matched to a gene; V was cut back by 4 bases and J by 6 bases. The CDR3 has 14 residues. The CDR3 spells CASSPGTGIQPQHF. CDR3 DNA: TGTGCCAGCAGCCCCGGGACAGGGATTCAGCCCCAGCATTTT.

The rearrangement links TRBV19 to TRBJ1-5; tentatively, D is TRBD1 (5 bases). Germline CDR1 reads LNHDA; CDR2 reads SQIVND (reference sequence). The CDR3 is 14 amino acids. V gave up 3 bases and J gave up 3 bases, with 9 bases separating them. CDR3 coding DNA: TGTGCCAGTAGTATCGACAGCTACAATCAGCCCCAGCATTTT. It specifies CASSIDSYNQPQHF.

The chain carries TRBV5-1 and TRBJ1-1, with D perhaps matching TRBD1 (5 bases). CDR3 length equals 15 residues. Germline CDR1 and CDR2: SGHRS and YFSETQ. Trimming removed 2 bases at V and 4 bases at J, with 15 bases between. The CDR3 DNA reads as TGCGCCAGCAGCTTTGGACAAGCCCAGATCACTGAAGCTTTCTTT. It codes for CASSFGQAQITEAFF.

The chain carries TRBV18 and TRBJ1-5, with unresolved D. Germline values: CDR1 KGHSH, CDR2 LQKENI. The germline V and J ends were trimmed by 3 bases and 0 bases, with 9 bases remaining between them. This CDR3 spans 15 amino acids. In DNA, the CDR3 is TGTGCCAGCTCACCGCGGGAGTATAGCAATCAGCCCCAGCATTTT. Encoded protein: CASSPREYSNQPQHF. The variable domain in full, with the rest retrieved from reference TRBV18 and TRBJ1-5, is NAGVMQNPRHLVRRRGQEARLRCSPMKGHSHVYWYRQLPEEGLKFMVYLQKENIIDESGMPKERFSAEFPKEGPSILRIQQVVRGDSAAYFCASSPREYSNQPQHFGDGTRLSIL.

The chain links TRBV6-5 to TRBJ2-3; TRBD2 agrees at 13 bases. There are 15 residues in the CDR3. V was pared by 5 bases and J by 4 bases, with 3 bases of the junction left unmatched. Germline values: CDR1 MNHEY, CDR2 SVGAGI. In DNA, the CDR3 is TGTGCCAGCAGTCGACTAGCGGGAGGTTCAGATACGCAGTATTTT. This codes for CASSRLAGGSDTQYF.

The CDR3 DNA is TGCGCCAGCAGCTTGGGGGGGCCGGGGTATGGCTACACCTTC. It translates to CASSLGGPGYGYTF. This chain joins TRBV5-1 and TRBJ1-2, with D possibly matching TRBD1 (6 bases). V was trimmed by 0 bases and J by 5 bases, leaving 11 bases between them. The CDR3 is made up of 14 amino acids. Germline V gene data show CDR1 as SGHRS and CDR2 as YFSETQ.

V is TRBV18 and J is TRBJ1-5; D gene ambiguous. V lost 4 bases to trimming and J lost 2 bases, with 9 bases between them. The CDR3 extends over 14 amino acids. Germline CDR1 KGHSH, CDR2 LQKENI. CDR3 DNA sequence: TGTGCCAGCTCACTTCTTCCAGGCAATCAGCCCCAGCATTTT. This gives the protein CASSLLPGNQPQHF.

The genes are TRBV9 and TRBJ1-1, with 7 positions matching TRBD1. The length of the CDR3 is 15 residues. With 3 bases clipped from V and 0 bases from J, the junction kept 5 bases outside the gene matches. Per germline, CDR1 SGDLS and CDR2 YYNGEE. CDR3 sequence: CASSASGQLNTEAFF. Here the CDR3 DNA reads TGTGCCAGCAGCGCCTCGGGACAGTTGAACACTGAAGCTTTCTTT.

The chain uses TRBV19 and TRBJ2-2; unclear D gene. Trimming removed 3 bases from V and 4 bases from J, with 9 bases in between. CDR1 and CDR2 from the germline V gene are LNHDA and SQIVND (reference sequence). There are 14 residues in the CDR3. The chain's CDR3 is CASSMETATGELFF. The DNA of the CDR3 is TGTGCCAGTAGTATGGAAACAGCCACCGGGGAGCTGTTTTTT. The complete variable domain, with remaining parts taken from reference TRBV19 and TRBJ2-2, reads DGGITQSPKYLFRKEGQNVTLSCEQNLNHDAMYWYRQDPGQGLRLIYYSQIVNDFQKGDIAEGYSVSREKKESFPLTVTSAQKNPTAFYLCASSMETATGELFFGEGSRLTVL.

This chain connects TRBV28 to TRBJ2-7; 7 bases match TRBD1. V gave up 7 bases and J gave up 2 bases; unmatched junction bases: 8. CDR3 length equals 14 residues. Germline CDR1 and CDR2: MDHEN and SYDVKM. CDR3 loop: CASIRDSFTYEQYF. Here the CDR3 DNA reads TGTGCCAGCATAAGGGACAGTTTTACCTACGAGCAGTACTTC.